A single sample gave rise to the 23 T cell receptor beta chains below, sequenced in a study of T cell changes during pregnancy in multiple sclerosis. Using immunoSEQ multiplex PCR, the repertoire was profiled, and TCRdb retains in-frame clones only, with some absent. The sample contains around 100,000 clones, around 92% of which appear only once. Sequenced here: peripheral blood, sampled after pregnancy. The receptors shown here come from a female donor with multiple sclerosis, enrolled in a pregnancy study.

The chain has TRBV9 and TRBJ1-1, with D maybe TRBD1 (6 bases). Trimming stripped 0 bases from V and 1 base from J, with 13 bases between. Germline CDR1 reads SGDLS; CDR2 reads YYNGEE. This CDR3 spans 16 amino acids. The CDR3 nucleotides are TGTGCCAGCAGCGTAGGACTGGCAGGGGCGAACACTGAAGCTTTCTTT. Its translation is CASSVGLAGANTEAFF.

This chain connects TRBV7-2 to TRBJ1-1; no clear D gene. V lost 6 bases to trimming and J lost 6 bases, with 17 bases between them. Germline assignment: CDR1 SGHTA and CDR2 FQGNSA. The CDR3 sequence is 14 residues long. This CDR3 is CASSRGELPAEAFF. In DNA, the CDR3 is TGTGCCAGCAGTCGCGGGGAGTTGCCCGCTGAAGCTTTCTTT. Together with reference TRBV7-2 and TRBJ1-1, the CDR3 gives the full variable domain: GAGVSQSPSNKVTEKGKDVELRCDPISGHTALYWYRQSLGQGLEFLIYFQGNSAPDKSGLPSDRFSAERTGGSVSTLTIQRTQQEDSAVYLCASSRGELPAEAFFGQGTRLTVV.

This clone was detected once. This rearrangement joins TRBV7-3 to TRBJ1-2, with D perhaps matching TRBD1 (5 bases). Trimming removed 3 bases at V and 8 bases at J, with 13 bases between. Germline V CDR1 and CDR2: SGHTA, FQGTGA. The CDR3 covers 13 residues. DNA for the CDR3: TGTGCCAGCAGCTTGACGGGACTTGAGGGCTACACCTTC. As protein: CASSLTGLEGYTF.

The chain has TRBV9 and TRBJ2-3, with D perhaps TRBD1 (6 bases). Germline V CDR1 and CDR2: SGDLS, YYNGEE. V gave up 3 bases and J gave up 0 bases, with 14 bases separating them. This CDR3 has 16 amino acids. The CDR3 spells CASSEDSFTSTDTQYF. DNA for the CDR3: TGTGCCAGCAGCGAGGACAGTTTTACTAGCACAGATACGCAGTATTTT.

Remarks on this clone: Other nucleotide sequences in the sample specify the same CDR3. The chain joins TRBV13 to TRBJ2-1; TRBD2 matches 11 bases. The length of the CDR3 is 15 residues. V shed 0 bases and J 5 bases; nucleotides not matched to a gene: 0. Germline V lookup: CDR1 PRHDT, CDR2 FYEKMQ (reference sequence). CDR3 sequence reads: CASSLGLAGDNEQFF. The CDR3 DNA follows: TGTGCCAGCAGCTTAGGACTAGCGGGGGACAATGAGCAGTTCTTC.

The rearrangement links TRBV5-1 to TRBJ1-2; possibly TRBD1 for D (5 bases). Per germline, CDR1 SGHRS and CDR2 YFSETQ. This CDR3 region has 14 residues. V lost 4 bases and J lost 14, with 24 bases in between. The CDR3, as DNA: TGCGCCAGCAGCCCGGACAATCCGTTCCGGGCGTATACCTTC. It codes for CASSPDNPFRAYTF.

This chain connects TRBV4-1 to TRBJ2-7, with TRBD2 as a possible D gene (6 bases). CDR1 is MGHRA and CDR2 is YSYEKL in the germline V gene. V was pared by 8 bases and J by 2 bases, with 13 bases between. The length of the CDR3 is 13 residues. As DNA, the CDR3 is TGCGCCAGCGAGGGAGGACATACCTACGAGCAGTACTTC. This codes for CASEGGHTYEQYF.

The V call is TRBV6-5, the J call TRBJ1-1; D not resolved. CDR1 and CDR2 (germline): MNHEY, SVGAGI. The CDR3 loop spans 15 amino acids. The ends were cut back, 2 bases at V and 5 bases at J, with 15 bases in the middle. The CDR3 sequence is CASSYGRSARTEAFF. CDR3 bases: TGTGCCAGCAGTTACGGGCGCTCTGCCAGGACTGAAGCTTTCTTT.

V and J are TRBV18 and TRBJ2-3; possible D gene TRBD1, 5 bases. CDR3 size: 14 residues. Germline lookup yields CDR1 KGHSH and CDR2 LQKENI. Trimming removed 5 bases from V and 2 bases from J, with 11 bases in between. This chain's CDR3 is CASSTTVITDTQYF. CDR3 bases: TGTGCCAGCTCAACGACAGTGATCACAGATACGCAGTATTTT.

The chain is built from TRBV6-1 and TRBJ2-7; tentatively, D is TRBD1 (6 bases). Trimming stripped 5 bases from V and 5 bases from J, with 19 bases between. The germline V gene has CDR1 MNHNS and CDR2 SASEGT. CDR3 length: 15 amino acids. Here the CDR3 DNA reads TGTGCCAGCAGTTCCCAAGGGGGTGGCCGGGACGAGCAGTACTTC. It translates to CASSSQGGGRDEQYF.

The chain carries TRBV7-2 and TRBJ2-7; D not resolved. Deletions cut 1 base from V and 2 bases from J, with 6 bases between. This CDR3 has 13 amino acids. Germline assignment: CDR1 SGHTA and CDR2 FQGNSA. The CDR3 loop reads CASSLDSAYEQYF. The CDR3 region has the DNA TGTGCCAGCAGCTTAGACTCTGCCTACGAGCAGTACTTC.

This chain uses TRBV7-3 with TRBJ2-5; TRBD2 is a possible D gene (5 bases). Germline values: CDR1 SGHTA, CDR2 FQGTGA. The CDR3 totals 12 residues. Between the trimmed V and J ends, which lost 1 base and 7 bases, there was a span of 7 bases. CDR3 sequence reads: CASSLIGGTQYF. The CDR3 region has the DNA TGTGCCAGCAGCTTAATCGGAGGGACCCAGTACTTC.

The chain recombines TRBV7-9 with TRBJ1-2; 9 nucleotides agree with TRBD1. The ends lost 5 bases at V and 4 bases at J; junction bases unmatched: 8. There are 15 residues in the CDR3. Germline V gives CDR1 SEHNR, CDR2 FQNEAQ (reference sequence). CDR3 nucleotide sequence: TGTGCCAGCAGCCCCCGGGACAGGGCGACCTATGGCTACACCTTC. Residues: CASSPRDRATYGYTF. The full variable domain, completed using reference TRBV7-9 and TRBJ1-2, is DTGVSQNPRHKITKRGQNVTFRCDPISEHNRLYWYRQTLGQGPEFLTYFQNEAQLEKSRLLSDRFSAERPKGSFSTLEIQRTEQGDSAMYLCASSPRDRATYGYTFGSGTRLTVV.

DNA of the CDR3: TGTGCCAGCAGTTTATATCGGACAGGGGCTAACGGGAACATTCAGTACTTC. Its translation: CASSLYRTGANGNIQYF. This chain connects TRBV28 to TRBJ2-4; 9 bases are shared with TRBD1. Germline CDR1 is MDHEN and CDR2 is SYDVKM. The CDR3 runs 17 residues. J gave up 7 bases and V 1 base, and 11 bases lay outside the gene matches.

The chain has TRBV18 and TRBJ2-7, with 10 nucleotides matching TRBD2. Germline lookup yields CDR1 KGHSH and CDR2 LQKENI. V lost 6 bases and J lost 6; bases outside the gene matches: 8. This CDR3 has 14 amino acids. The CDR3 sequence is CASSPSGGAVEQYF. In DNA, the CDR3 is TGTGCCAGCTCCCCGAGCGGGGGGGCCGTCGAGCAGTACTTC.

The rearrangement uses TRBV29-1 and TRBJ1-2; 8 nucleotides line up with TRBD1. V shed 4 bases and J 6 bases; nucleotides not matched to a gene: 1. Germline V gives CDR1 SQVTM, CDR2 ANQGSEA. The CDR3 totals 11 residues. CDR3 sequence: CSVGQGNGYTF. The CDR3 DNA sequence: TGCAGCGTTGGACAGGGGAATGGCTACACCTTC.

The rearrangement joins TRBV5-1 to TRBJ2-1, with 7 bases fitting TRBD1. Unmatched junction bases numbered 6, after V lost 5 bases and J lost 4 bases. The CDR3 consists of 14 residues. CDR1 and CDR2 from the germline V gene are SGHRS and YFSETQ. CDR3 DNA: TGCGCCAGCAGAGGCGGACAGGTATACAATGAGCAGTTCTTC. Its protein is CASRGGQVYNEQFF. Combining the CDR3 with reference TRBV5-1 and TRBJ2-1 gives the whole variable domain KAGVTQTPRYLIKTRGQQVTLSCSPISGHRSVSWYQQTPGQGLQFLFEYFSETQRNKGNFPGRFSGRQFSNSRSEMNVSTLELGDSALYLCASRGGQVYNEQFFGPGTRLTVL.

This chain joins TRBV23-1 and TRBJ2-7, with TRBD2 matching 7 bases. TRBV23-1 has ORF status, its function being uncertain. Trimming removed 1 base from V and 4 bases from J; junction bases left unmatched: 10. The CDR3 has 16 amino acids. The CDR3 nucleotides are TGCGCCAGCAGTCAATTAACTAGCGCCGCCTTATACGAGCAGTACTTC. Its protein product is CASSQLTSAALYEQYF.

The chain is built from TRBV5-1 and TRBJ2-3, with D maybe TRBD2 (6 bases). The CDR3 is made up of 17 amino acids. Germline CDR1 reads SGHRS; CDR2 reads YFSETQ. V was trimmed by 0 bases and J by 0 bases, leaving 14 bases between them. The CDR3 region has the DNA TGCGCCAGCAGCTTGGAAGGTCTAGCGCTTAGCACAGATACGCAGTATTTT. It specifies CASSLEGLALSTDTQYF.

Only one count was recorded for this clone. The chain couples TRBV5-4 to TRBJ2-7; 15 positions match TRBD2. The CDR3 length is 17 residues. From germline, CDR1 is SGHNT and CDR2 YYREEE (reference sequence). After removal of 4 bases from V and 3 bases from J, the junction contained 8 bases not matched to a gene. CDR3: CASSVGLAGGHLYEQYF. In nucleotides, the CDR3 is TGTGCCAGCAGCGTCGGACTAGCGGGAGGGCACCTCTACGAGCAGTACTTC.

V usage is TRBV2 and J usage is TRBJ2-7; D gene ambiguous. Trimming left V 3 bases short and J 1 base short, with 7 bases between. The CDR3 is 13 amino acids. Germline CDR1 reads SNHLY; CDR2 reads FYNNEI. The CDR3, as DNA: TGTGCCAGCAGTGAGAGTCTTTCCTACGAGCAGTACTTC. Residues: CASSESLSYEQYF.

J is TRBJ2-5 and V is TRBV19, with TRBD2 matching 11 bases. CDR3 length: 16 amino acids. Unmatched junction bases numbered 14, after V lost 10 bases and J lost 4 bases. Germline loops: CDR1 LNHDA, CDR2 SQIVND (reference sequence). The CDR3 coding sequence is TGTGCCACCTCCCTTAGCGGGAGGGGTTTTGGAGAGACCCAGTACTTC. Translating gives CATSLSGRGFGETQYF.

This clone appeared once. CDR3 amino acids: CASSLVSTGGYEQYF. DNA for the CDR3: TGTGCCAGCAGCTTGGTCTCGACAGGAGGCTACGAGCAGTACTTC. The chain couples TRBV5-6 to TRBJ2-7; maybe TRBD1 (6 bases). CDR1 is SGHDT, CDR2 YYEEEE, per germline. The CDR3 runs 15 residues. V was cut by 0 bases and J by 3 bases, with 13 bases left in between.